The following is a T cell receptor beta chain sequence with its context. Original processing notes: Reference gene primer amplification gave estimated nucleated cell counts. Here immunoSEQ multiplex PCR was the method, and the copy in TCRdb shows in-frame clones only, minus some. The V and J calls and clone size are taken from that table; D and trimming were inferred from the DNA. Counted here are 90,000 to 100,000 clones, over 80% occurring once; the ten biggest clones make up about 2%. V shed 4 bases, J shed 0 bases, and the junction held 5 bases outside the gene matches. Per the germline V gene, CDR1 is LGHDT and CDR2 is YNNKEL (reference sequence). The CDR3 consists of 16 residues. The sample belongs to a study of blood T cell repertoires in COVID-19. Background on the study: The samples span acute and convalescent COVID-19 from the United States, Italy and Spain.

The source material was peripheral blood. The genes are TRBV3-1 (or the pseudogene TRBV3-2) and TRBJ2-2; 7 bases agree with TRBD2. The receptor's source is a man aged 70 or older with active or convalescent COVID-19. Written as DNA, the CDR3 is TGTGCCAGCAGCCCCGGGACTATTTCGAACACCGGGGAGCTGTTTTTT. It translates to CASSPGTISNTGELFF.